The 10 T cell receptor beta chains presented below share a single source sample, sequenced in a study of blood T cells in healthy people across ages. Together with a sample-barcoded 5' primer, a J-beta primer mix was included in a second PCR lasting roughly 6 to 12 cycles. TCRdb fed the 5' RACE reads into MiXCR, producing one record per CDR3 protein. The repertoire holds some 780,000 distinct CDR3 sequences, about 61% seen once, with around 25% in the top ten. Sequencing was carried out using blood. The receptors shown here come from a man aged 40-55 years in good health.

This chain links TRBV28 with TRBJ2-5; D remains ambiguous. V lost 6 bases and J lost 5, with 13 bases in between. Germline loops: CDR1 MDHEN, CDR2 SYDVKM. CDR3 length: 13 residues. The CDR3 coding sequence is TGTGCCAGCAGAGAACATAACGCGGAGACCCAGTACTTC. Amino acids: CASREHNAETQYF.

The chain uses TRBV7-2 and TRBJ2-5; TRBD1 matches 7 bases. The CDR3 has 15 amino acids. Losses at the gene ends were 5 bases for V and 5 bases for J; bases not matched to a gene: 11. Germline loops: CDR1 SGHTA, CDR2 FQGNSA. CDR3 residues: CASSTRDSLFETQYF. In DNA, the CDR3 is TGTGCCAGCAGCACCCGGGACAGCTTGTTTGAGACCCAGTACTTC.

This clonotype was detected only a few times. The rearrangement joins TRBV4-3 to TRBJ2-1, with TRBD2 matching over 8 bases. The germline V gene encodes CDR1 LGHNA and CDR2 YSLEER. The CDR3 is made up of 16 amino acids. The V segment lost 0 bases and the J segment 8 bases; nucleotides outside the gene matches: 9. For the CDR3, the DNA is TGCGCCAGCAGCCAAGAAATCAGCGGGAGCTTCCATGAGCAGTTCTTC. It translates to CASSQEISGSFHEQFF.

This clonotype was found a few times. This chain connects TRBV7-2 to TRBJ1-2, with D unresolved. V was shortened by 3 bases and J by 10 bases, with 12 bases between the two germline ends. Germline V gene data show CDR1 as SGHTA and CDR2 as FQGNSA. The CDR3 is 12 residues long. CDR3: CASSFSLNDYTF. The CDR3 DNA reads TGTGCCAGCAGCTTCTCACTTAATGACTACACCTTC.

V usage is TRBV4-2 and J usage is TRBJ2-1; no reliable D call. The CDR3 contains 14 residues. Germline V gene lookup returns CDR1 LGHNA and CDR2 YNFKEQ. Trimming took off 0 bases at V and 6 bases at J, with 9 bases between the two ends. CDR3 in amino acids: CASSQERRSNEQFF. CDR3 coding DNA: TGTGCCAGCAGCCAAGAGCGACGCAGCAATGAGCAGTTCTTC.

V usage is TRBV3-1 and J usage is TRBJ2-3; D possibly corresponds to TRBD2 (6 bases). V shed 1 base and J shed 2 bases, with 7 bases lying between them. The CDR3 sequence is 14 residues long. Germline V gene data show CDR1 as LGHDT and CDR2 as YNNKEL (reference sequence). CDR3 in amino acids: CASSQGDFTDTQYF. The DNA of the CDR3 is TGTGCCAGCAGCCAAGGGGACTTCACAGATACGCAGTATTTT.

The table lists this clonotype with many counts. This rearrangement joins TRBV4-2 to TRBJ1-5; 7 bases agree with TRBD1. Germline trimming cut 1 base from V and 4 bases from J; bases unmatched to any gene: 7. CDR3 length: 16 residues. CDR1 is LGHNA and CDR2 is YNFKEQ in the germline V gene. CDR3 DNA sequence: TGTGCCAGCAGCCAAGCTGGGGGACAGTCGAATCAGCCCCAGCATTTT. This translates into CASSQAGGQSNQPQHF.

This clonotype showed up just a few times. The rearrangement uses TRBV18 and TRBJ2-7; D is perhaps TRBD1 (6 bases). Germline values: CDR1 KGHSH, CDR2 LQKENI. V lost 8 bases and J 0 bases, leaving 17 bases between the germline ends. CDR3 length equals 15 residues. The CDR3 DNA reads as TGTGCCAGCACAACCGACAGGTACAGCTCCTACGAGCAGTACTTC. This codes for CASTTDRYSSYEQYF.

V gene TRBV7-9 combines with J gene TRBJ2-5; TRBD1 matches at 7 bases. Near its end, the DNA agrees better with TRBJ2-7, so the J call may be wrong. The CDR3 extends over 20 amino acids. From germline, CDR1 is SEHNR and CDR2 FQNEAQ (reference sequence). The DNA of the CDR3 is TGTGCCAGCAGCTTATCCCAAAGGGGGACAGCCCAAATCCTCGGGGACGAGCAGTACTTC. This gives the protein CASSLSQRGTAQILGDEQYF.

Note on this clonotype: Germline and junction disagree at one end, which may indicate a read error. V and J are TRBV6-1 and TRBJ2-5; 13 bases map to TRBD2. With the DNA end fitting TRBJ2-7 better, the J assignment may be wrong. The CDR3 is 17 amino acids. Germline CDR1 MNHNS, CDR2 SASEGT. The CDR3 DNA reads TGTGCCTGCAGTCCTGGACTAGCGGGGGAGCACTCCTACGAGCAGTACTTC. It translates to CACSPGLAGEHSYEQYF.